This T cell receptor beta chain emerged from a study of blood T cell repertoires in COVID-19. Study at large: The origin of the acute and convalescent COVID-19 samples was the United States, Italy and Spain. Sources were T cells, B-cell-depleted T cells, or PBMCs; the material itself was cDNA or gDNA.

Participants came from roughly 24 US areas, aged about 18 to 89 years. Clinical histories supplied by participants themselves formed the basis of cohort assignment. Looked up from germline, CDR1 is SGHNT and CDR2 is YYREEE (reference sequence). The CDR3 spans 15 residues. V shed 4 bases and J shed 1 base, with 11 bases lying between them. This clone was observed a handful of times. This table comes from immunoSEQ multiplex PCR, and its TCRdb copy is limited to in-frame clones, with some not included. Seen here are 200,000 to 300,000 clones, roughly 86% observed once, and the top ten hold approximately 2.4%.

Sample: PBMCs or T cells enriched from blood (not recorded which). This chain links TRBV5-4 with TRBJ2-2, with D possibly TRBD2 on 5 matching bases. The source is a woman aged 18-30 years who had recovered from COVID-19. The CDR3 nucleotides are TGTGCCAGCAGCAGGACTTACATGAACACCGGGGAGCTGTTTTTT. Translated, it gives CASSRTYMNTGELFF.